The 26 T cell receptor beta chains below were found in one sample sequenced in a study of OX40 agonist ivuxolimab in advanced cancers. TCRdb keeps only in-frame clones here, not all; method: immunoSEQ multiplex PCR. Among 55,000 to 75,000 clones, roughly four fifths were seen once, and the ten largest hold roughly 11%. Source: CD4+ or CD8+ T cells sorted from blood, taken in a trial of the OX40 agonist ivuxolimab. Receptors originate from an adult with an advanced solid tumor such as melanoma, head and neck, liver or kidney cancer.

V and J are TRBV9 and TRBJ2-1; 8 bases are a match to TRBD1. With V trimmed by 4 bases and J by 10 bases, 13 bases remained unmatched. This CDR3 is 15 amino acids long. CDR1 SGDLS and CDR2 YYNGEE come from the germline V gene. Here the CDR3 DNA reads TGTGCCAGCAGCCTTTCAATGGGACAGGACCAAGAGCAGTTCTTC. This encodes CASSLSMGQDQEQFF.

CDR3 residues: CASSPSTDLNTEAFF. The DNA for the CDR3 is TGTGCCAGCAGCCCATCGACGGATTTGAACACTGAAGCTTTCTTT. The chain is built from TRBV13 and TRBJ1-1; D gene ambiguous. Trimming stripped 5 bases from V and 0 bases from J, with 13 bases between. CDR1 PRHDT and CDR2 FYEKMQ come from the germline V gene (reference sequence). This CDR3 contains 15 residues. The variable domain in full, with the rest retrieved from reference TRBV13 and TRBJ1-1, is AAGVIQSPRHLIKEKRETATLKCYPIPRHDTVYWYQQGPGQDPQFLISFYEKMQSDKGSIPDRFSAQQFSDYHSELNMSSLELGDSALYFCASSPSTDLNTEAFFGQGTRLTVV.

V usage is TRBV7-9 and J usage is TRBJ2-5; 10 bases are shared with TRBD1. The CDR3 runs 12 residues. From germline, CDR1 is SEHNR and CDR2 FQNEAQ (reference sequence). After removal of 8 bases from V and 3 bases from J, the junction contained 0 bases not matched to a gene. The CDR3 region is CASGTGEETQYF. As DNA, the CDR3 is TGTGCCAGCGGGACAGGGGAAGAGACCCAGTACTTC.

This chain joins TRBV30 and TRBJ1-4, with 7 bases lining up with TRBD1. CDR1 and CDR2 (germline): GTSNPN, SVGIG (reference sequence). The length of the CDR3 is 15 residues. Losses at the gene ends were 4 bases for V and 8 bases for J; bases not matched to a gene: 13. CDR3 protein: CAWTPKTGSGEKLFF. Written as DNA, the CDR3 is TGTGCCTGGACCCCGAAGACAGGGTCGGGGGAAAAACTGTTTTTT.

The chain uses TRBV6-5 and TRBJ1-1; 8 nucleotides align to TRBD1. This CDR3 is built from 15 residues. V dropped 4 bases and J dropped 1; count of bases not matched to a gene: 5. The germline V gene encodes CDR1 MNHEY and CDR2 SVGAGI. CDR3 in DNA: TGTGCCAGCAGTTTCTCGGGACAGGAGAACACTGAAGCTTTCTTT. It translates to CASSFSGQENTEAFF.

This clone has just a few counts. This chain joins TRBV5-1 and TRBJ2-1, with D possibly being TRBD1 or TRBD2 (6 bases each). Germline assignment: CDR1 SGHRS and CDR2 YFSETQ. CDR3 length: 16 amino acids. V was cut by 3 bases and J by 0 bases, with 13 bases left in between. CDR3 DNA sequence: TGCGCCAGCAGCTCGGGGGCCGGGCTCTCCTACAATGAGCAGTTCTTC. It encodes CASSSGAGLSYNEQFF.

V usage is TRBV2 and J usage is TRBJ1-5; D possibly corresponds to TRBD1 (5 bases). Germline CDR1 and CDR2: SNHLY and FYNNEI. V was shortened by 5 bases and J by 0 bases, with 11 bases between the two germline ends. CDR3 length equals 15 residues. The CDR3 sequence is CASSWDGNSNQPQHF. The DNA of the CDR3 is TGTGCCAGCAGTTGGGACGGAAATAGCAATCAGCCCCAGCATTTT.

The rearrangement joins TRBV28 to TRBJ1-1; 8 positions agree with TRBD1. The CDR3 has 13 amino acids. The germline V gene encodes CDR1 MDHEN and CDR2 SYDVKM. V was pared by 5 bases and J by 8 bases, with 7 bases of the junction left unmatched. The CDR3 loop reads CASSPWTGLEAFF. The CDR3 DNA is TGTGCCAGCAGTCCCTGGACAGGGCTAGAAGCTTTCTTT. Variable domain in full (rest from reference TRBV28 and TRBJ1-1): DVKVTQSSRYLVKRTGEKVFLECVQDMDHENMFWYRQDPGLGLRLIYFSYDVKMKEKGDIPEGYSVSREKKERFSLILESASTNQTSMYLCASSPWTGLEAFFGQGTRLTVV.

The gene calls are TRBV5-1 and TRBJ2-5; no firm D call. Trimming took 10 bases from V and 3 from J, leaving 16 bases between them. Per germline, CDR1 SGHRS and CDR2 YFSETQ. CDR3 size: 13 residues. CDR3: CASSAGNKETQYF. DNA for the CDR3: TGCGCCTCTTCGGCCGGTAACAAAGAGACCCAGTACTTC. Based on the CDR3 plus reference TRBV5-1 and TRBJ2-5, the full variable domain is KAGVTQTPRYLIKTRGQQVTLSCSPISGHRSVSWYQQTPGQGLQFLFEYFSETQRNKGNFPGRFSGRQFSNSRSEMNVSTLELGDSALYLCASSAGNKETQYFGPGTRLLVL.

This clone was seen only once. This chain connects TRBV27 to TRBJ1-4, with D tentatively TRBD1 (6 bases). CDR1 is MNHEY and CDR2 is SMNVEV in the germline V gene (reference sequence). Trimming left V 6 bases short and J 3 bases short, with 14 bases between. This CDR3 has 15 amino acids. The CDR3, as DNA: TGTGCCAGCAGCAGAAGGGGGGCCCCTAATGAAAAACTGTTTTTT. Its translation: CASSRRGAPNEKLFF.

The gene calls are TRBV10-3 and TRBJ2-1; perhaps TRBD1 as D (6 bases). The CDR3 covers 11 residues. Trimming cost V 8 bases and J 10 bases, with 12 bases left between them. Germline V gives CDR1 ENHRY, CDR2 SYGVKD. In DNA, the CDR3 is TGTGCCATCCTCAACAGGGAAGAGCAGTTCTTC. Its protein product is CAILNREEQFF.

The chain recombines TRBV5-4 with TRBJ2-5; 8 nucleotides agree with TRBD1. V was pared by 4 bases and J by 8 bases, with 10 bases of the junction left unmatched. Per the germline V gene, CDR1 is SGHNT and CDR2 is YYREEE (reference sequence). This CDR3 comprises 14 residues. CDR3 bases: TGTGCCAGCAGCCGTACGGGACAGGTACAAACCCAGTACTTC. It encodes CASSRTGQVQTQYF.

CDR3 bases: TGTGCCAGTAGTATGGGGGCCCGACAGGGGAACGATGGCTACACCTTC. Protein product: CASSMGARQGNDGYTF. The chain employs TRBV19 and TRBJ1-2; 8 bases are a match to TRBD1. The V segment lost 3 bases and the J segment 6 bases; nucleotides outside the gene matches: 12. The CDR3 totals 16 residues. Germline-derived CDR1 and CDR2 are LNHDA and SQIVND (reference sequence).

CDR3 amino acids: CASSPRQGSSYEQYF. The CDR3 DNA reads as TGTGCCAGCAGCCCCAGACAGGGATCCTCCTACGAGCAGTACTTC. This chain uses TRBV5-4 with TRBJ2-7; TRBD1 matches 7 bases. Germline CDR1 and CDR2: SGHNT and YYREEE (reference sequence). V shed 4 bases, J shed 0 bases, and the junction held 7 bases outside the gene matches. This CDR3 has 15 residues.

Only one count was recorded for this clone. The genes are TRBV18 and TRBJ1-1; a possible D gene is TRBD1 (6 bases). The germline V gene encodes CDR1 KGHSH and CDR2 LQKENI. Trimming shortened V by 6 bases and J by 0 bases, and 17 bases separated the two germline ends. This CDR3 has 16 residues. For the CDR3, the DNA is TGTGCCAGCTCTCTTACAGGGCAGACCCTGAACACTGAAGCTTTCTTT. Translated: CASSLTGQTLNTEAFF.

This chain links TRBV5-4 with TRBJ2-5; D unclear. CDR1 and CDR2 (germline): SGHNT, YYREEE (reference sequence). Trimming took off 0 bases at V and 2 bases at J, with 14 bases between the two ends. The CDR3 spans 16 residues. As DNA, the CDR3 is TGTGCCAGCAGCTTGGGTGGGCTAGGAATGCAAGAGACCCAGTACTTC. It translates to CASSLGGLGMQETQYF.

Worth noting for this clone: A read error is likely, as this CDR3 ends without the conserved phenylalanine or tryptophan. No DNA is shown, since the ends of the CDR3 on it are uncertain; the CDR3 is the one TCRdb lists. This chain uses TRBV23-1 with TRBJ2-7; the table assigns TRBD2, which was not confirmed against the DNA. TRBV23-1 is an ORF, with its function uncertain. The CDR3 length is 8 residues, termini included. The CDR3 loop is CASSGVRG.

The rearrangement joins TRBV5-4 to TRBJ2-7; 8 bases agree with TRBD1. The CDR3 covers 16 residues. V lost 0 bases, J lost 5 bases, and 10 bases stayed unmatched. Germline V gene data show CDR1 as SGHNT and CDR2 as YYREEE (reference sequence). This chain's CDR3 is CASSLGGRAGGHEQYF. CDR3 nucleotides: TGTGCCAGCAGCTTGGGGGGGCGGGCAGGGGGCCACGAGCAGTACTTC.

The chain has TRBV5-1 and TRBJ2-5; 7 nucleotides align to TRBD1. Germline CDR1 and CDR2: SGHRS and YFSETQ. V was clipped by 4 bases and J by 4 bases; unmatched bases: 16. The CDR3 sequence is 17 residues long. CDR3 coding DNA: TGCGCCAGCAGCCGACTCCCAGGGGAGAGGGGGCCAGAGACCCAGTACTTC. This gives the protein CASSRLPGERGPETQYF.

The chain couples TRBV28 to TRBJ1-4; D unclear. The CDR3 is made up of 15 amino acids. V lost 3 bases, J lost 0 bases, and 8 bases lay in between. CDR1 and CDR2 (germline): MDHEN, SYDVKM. CDR3: CASSFMGATNEKLFF. DNA of the CDR3: TGTGCCAGCAGTTTTATGGGTGCAACTAATGAAAAACTGTTTTTT.

The V call is TRBV6-1, the J call TRBJ1-1; D possibly corresponds to TRBD1 (5 bases). Germline V lookup: CDR1 MNHNS, CDR2 SASEGT. The V gene lost 0 bases and the J gene lost 0 bases, with 8 bases spanning the gap. The CDR3 contains 15 residues. This CDR3 is CASSEAWGMNTEAFF. The CDR3 coding sequence is TGTGCCAGCAGTGAAGCCTGGGGCATGAACACTGAAGCTTTCTTT.

This chain links TRBV28 with TRBJ1-4, with D perhaps TRBD1 (6 bases). Germline CDR1 and CDR2: MDHEN and SYDVKM. There are 15 residues in the CDR3. The ends were cut back, 5 bases at V and 8 bases at J, with 18 bases in the middle. For the CDR3, the DNA is TGTGCCAGCAGTGACCGGGGGGGCCGGGAAGAAAAACTGTTTTTT. Protein sequence: CASSDRGGREEKLFF.

The chain is built from TRBV7-9 and TRBJ1-2; TRBD1 is a possible D gene (5 bases). The CDR3 is 15 amino acids. V lost 3 bases and J lost 0, with 11 bases in between. CDR1 is SEHNR and CDR2 is FQNEAQ in the germline V gene (reference sequence). In DNA form, the CDR3 reads TGTGCCAGCAGCTTGTGGGACGGAGCTAACTATGGCTACACCTTC. The encoded protein is CASSLWDGANYGYTF.

V is TRBV7-2 and J is TRBJ2-2, with D uncertain. CDR3 length: 16 residues. Germline-derived CDR1 and CDR2 are SGHTA and FQGNSA. Trimming took 0 bases from V and 6 from J, leaving 14 bases between them. The CDR3 sequence: CASSLASGGRSGELFF. DNA for the CDR3: TGTGCCAGCAGCTTAGCGTCAGGCGGAAGGTCCGGGGAGCTGTTTTTT.

The chain is built from TRBV4-1 and TRBJ1-4, with D possibly matching TRBD1 (6 bases). V lost 3 bases, J lost 4 bases, and 12 bases lay in between. The germline gives CDR1 MGHRA, CDR2 YSYEKL. The CDR3 sequence is 15 residues long. The CDR3 spells CASSQVQGINEKLFF. The CDR3 DNA reads as TGCGCCAGCAGCCAGGTACAGGGTATTAATGAAAAACTGTTTTTT.

This chain connects TRBV27 to TRBJ2-3, with 8 nucleotides matching TRBD2. The length of the CDR3 is 15 residues. V lost 4 bases and J lost 0; bases outside the gene matches: 3. Germline V lookup: CDR1 MNHEY, CDR2 SMNVEV (reference sequence). The CDR3 DNA follows: TGTGCCAGCAGTTCTATAGCGGGAAGCACAGATACGCAGTATTTT. Protein product: CASSSIAGSTDTQYF.